This is a list of T cell receptor beta chains from one sample in a study of blood T cell repertoires in COVID-19. The data were produced by immunoSEQ multiplex PCR, yet TCRdb's version contains in-frame clones alone and is incomplete. The sample holds about 75,000 clones, 70% to 85% seen once. Specimen: peripheral blood. Receptor source: a woman aged 50 to 60 with acute or convalescent COVID-19. The CDR3 runs from the conserved cysteine through the conserved F or W. D genes are given only for firm matches. Clone size is not always given. Where it is, it says once, few, many or a class for expanded clones.

v_gene: TRBV28; j_gene: TRBJ2-5; abundance: .; d_gene: TRBD1; CDR3aa: CASLSPGQSLQETQYF; CDR3nt: TGTGCCAGCTTGTCCCCGGGACAGAGCTTACAAGAGACCCAGTACTTC
v_gene: TRBV5-1; j_gene: TRBJ1-3; abundance: few; d_gene: .; CDR3aa: CASSLAGSSGNTIYF; CDR3nt: TGCGCCAGCAGCTTGGCAGGGTCCTCTGGAAACACCATATATTTT
v_gene: TRBV7-9; j_gene: TRBJ1-5; abundance: .; d_gene: .; CDR3aa: CASTRGNSNQPQHF; CDR3nt: TGTGCCAGCACCCGGGGTAATAGCAATCAGCCCCAGCATTTT
v_gene: TRBV2; j_gene: TRBJ2-3; abundance: .; d_gene: .; CDR3aa: CASIRMASGQYF; CDR3nt: TGTGCCAGCATTCGGATGGCCTCGGGGCAGTATTTT
v_gene: TRBV30; j_gene: TRBJ2-1; abundance: .; d_gene: TRBD2; CDR3aa: CAWSVLSGVALYNEQFF; CDR3nt: TGTGCCTGGAGTGTACTTAGCGGGGTAGCGCTCTACAATGAGCAGTTCTTC
v_gene: TRBV5-4; j_gene: TRBJ2-3; abundance: .; d_gene: .; CDR3aa: CASSSGTTSTDTQYF; CDR3nt: TGTGCCAGCAGCTCAGGGACAACTAGCACAGATACGCAGTATTTT
v_gene: TRBV5-4; j_gene: TRBJ2-2; abundance: few; d_gene: .; CDR3aa: CASSLGPGVGGELFF; CDR3nt: TGTGCCAGCAGCTTGGGGCCGGGGGTTGGCGGGGAGCTGTTTTTT
v_gene: TRBV9; j_gene: TRBJ2-1; abundance: .; d_gene: TRBD2; CDR3aa: CASSTSSGLPTYNEQFF; CDR3nt: TGTGCCAGCAGCACCTCCTCGGGACTACCCACTTACAATGAGCAGTTCTTC
v_gene: TRBV18; j_gene: TRBJ1-2; abundance: .; d_gene: .; CDR3aa: CASSPEGYGGYTF; CDR3nt: TGTGCCAGCTCACCGGAGGGTTACGGGGGCTACACCTTC
v_gene: TRBV14; j_gene: TRBJ2-1; abundance: .; d_gene: TRBD2; CDR3aa: CASSRRLGGSISLSSYNEQFF; CDR3nt: TGTGCCAGCAGCCGACGCCTCGGCGGGAGTATCTCGCTGAGCTCCTACAATGAGCAGTTCTTC
v_gene: TRBV6-5; j_gene: TRBJ2-5; abundance: .; d_gene: .; CDR3aa: CARRQPYQETQYF; CDR3nt: TGTGCCAGAAGACAGCCGTACCAAGAGACCCAGTACTTC
v_gene: TRBV5-6; j_gene: TRBJ1-1; abundance: few; d_gene: .; CDR3aa: CASSRGGSAFF; CDR3nt: TGTGCCAGCAGCCGGGGGGGCTCAGCTTTCTTT
v_gene: TRBV10-3; j_gene: TRBJ1-2; abundance: .; d_gene: TRBD1; CDR3aa: CAIRGTGRADGYTF; CDR3nt: TGTGCCATCAGGGGGACAGGGCGGGCGGATGGCTACACCTTC
v_gene: TRBV12-3/TRBV12-4; j_gene: TRBJ2-2; abundance: .; d_gene: .; CDR3aa: CASSLTEAGELFF; CDR3nt: TGTGCCAGCAGTTTGACGGAGGCCGGGGAGCTGTTTTTT
v_gene: TRBV7-8; j_gene: TRBJ2-7; abundance: .; d_gene: TRBD2; CDR3aa: CASSSGTSSRSFSYEQYF; CDR3nt: TGTGCCAGCAGCTCCGGGACTAGCAGCCGCTCGTTCTCCTACGAGCAGTACTTC
v_gene: TRBV6-4; j_gene: TRBJ1-2; abundance: .; d_gene: .; CDR3aa: CASSDGLNYGYTF; CDR3nt: TGTGCCAGCAGTGACGGTCTAAACTATGGCTACACCTTC
v_gene: TRBV28; j_gene: TRBJ2-7; abundance: .; d_gene: TRBD2; CDR3aa: CASRGSGRYEQYF; CDR3nt: TGTGCCAGCAGGGGGAGCGGGAGATACGAGCAGTACTTC
v_gene: TRBV6-2/TRBV6-3; j_gene: TRBJ2-7; abundance: few; d_gene: TRBD2; CDR3aa: CASSYSRGLAGYEQYF; CDR3nt: TGTGCCAGCAGTTACTCAAGGGGACTAGCGGGCTACGAGCAGTACTTC
v_gene: TRBV6-1; j_gene: TRBJ1-1; abundance: .; d_gene: TRBD1; CDR3aa: CASSETGTGRTEAFF; CDR3nt: TGTGCCAGCAGTGAAACAGGGACAGGGAGGACTGAAGCTTTCTTT
v_gene: TRBV28; j_gene: TRBJ2-2; abundance: .; d_gene: TRBD2; CDR3aa: CASSPIPGLAGGRTGELFF; CDR3nt: TGTGCCAGCAGTCCGATACCGGGACTAGCGGGCGGTCGCACCGGGGAGCTGTTTTTT
v_gene: TRBV2; j_gene: TRBJ2-4; abundance: .; d_gene: TRBD2; CDR3aa: CASSPLAGGGNIQYF; CDR3nt: TGTGCCAGCAGTCCACTAGCGGGAGGGGGGAACATTCAGTACTTC
v_gene: TRBV11-2; j_gene: TRBJ2-4; abundance: .; d_gene: .; CDR3aa: CASSSGGTKNIQYF; CDR3nt: TGTGCCAGCAGCTCAGGGGGGACCAAAAACATTCAGTACTTC
v_gene: TRBV28; j_gene: TRBJ1-5; abundance: .; d_gene: TRBD1; CDR3aa: CASSLWGTGGFRSNQPQHF; CDR3nt: TGTGCCAGCAGTTTATGGGGGACAGGGGGATTTAGGAGCAATCAGCCCCAGCATTTT
v_gene: TRBV6-5; j_gene: TRBJ1-4; abundance: .; d_gene: TRBD1; CDR3aa: CASSYGTAQGEKLFF; CDR3nt: TGTGCCAGCAGTTACGGGACAGCTCAAGGCGAAAAACTGTTTTTT
v_gene: TRBV5-4; j_gene: TRBJ1-2; abundance: .; d_gene: .; CDR3aa: CASSLDRDFGYTF; CDR3nt: TGTGCCAGCAGCTTGGACAGGGATTTTGGCTACACCTTC
v_gene: TRBV18; j_gene: TRBJ1-1; abundance: .; d_gene: .; CDR3aa: CASSPTGSFEAFF; CDR3nt: TGTGCCAGCTCACCTACAGGTTCCTTTGAAGCTTTCTTT
v_gene: TRBV6-2/TRBV6-3; j_gene: TRBJ1-3; abundance: .; d_gene: TRBD1; CDR3aa: CASSPQGNTIYF; CDR3nt: TGTGCCAGCAGTCCACAGGGGAACACCATATATTTT
v_gene: TRBV7-2; j_gene: TRBJ1-2; abundance: few; d_gene: .; CDR3aa: CASSSTAGSGGYTF; CDR3nt: TGTGCCAGCAGCTCGACCGCAGGGTCGGGTGGCTACACCTTC
v_gene: TRBV29-1; j_gene: TRBJ2-7; abundance: .; d_gene: .; CDR3aa: CSVELRAASVPYEQYF; CDR3nt: TGCAGCGTTGAACTACGAGCGGCTAGCGTTCCCTACGAGCAGTACTTC
v_gene: TRBV27; j_gene: TRBJ2-7; abundance: .; d_gene: TRBD2; CDR3aa: CASSSERLAGNPYYEQYF; CDR3nt: TGTGCCAGCAGTTCGGAAAGACTAGCGGGGAATCCATACTACGAGCAGTACTTC
v_gene: TRBV5-4; j_gene: TRBJ2-1; abundance: .; d_gene: .; CDR3aa: CASSLALSEQFF; CDR3nt: TGTGCCAGCAGCTTGGCTCTGAGCGAGCAGTTCTTC
v_gene: TRBV7-3; j_gene: TRBJ1-1; abundance: .; d_gene: .; CDR3aa: CASSFQKNTEAFF; CDR3nt: TGTGCCAGCAGCTTTCAGAAGAACACTGAAGCTTTCTTT
v_gene: TRBV5-5; j_gene: TRBJ2-3; abundance: .; d_gene: .; CDR3aa: CASSPTGDTQYF; CDR3nt: TGTGCCAGCAGCCCCACGGGGGATACGCAGTATTTT
v_gene: TRBV5-6; j_gene: TRBJ2-1; abundance: .; d_gene: TRBD2; CDR3aa: CASSSDSGRANEQFF; CDR3nt: TGTGCCAGCAGCTCGGATAGCGGGAGGGCTAATGAGCAGTTCTTC
v_gene: TRBV29-1; j_gene: TRBJ2-5; abundance: once; d_gene: .; CDR3aa: CSVERQETQYF; CDR3nt: TGCAGCGTGGAGAGGCAAGAGACCCAGTACTTC
v_gene: TRBV21-1; j_gene: TRBJ2-7; abundance: .; d_gene: .; CDR3aa: CASSKDLSQTGGLDF; CDR3nt: TGTGCCAGCAGCAAAGATTTATCACAGACAGGGGGCCTTGACTTC
v_gene: TRBV11-2; j_gene: TRBJ1-4; abundance: .; d_gene: TRBD1; CDR3aa: CASSLSGPGTENEKLFF; CDR3nt: TGTGCCAGCAGCTTAAGTGGCCCCGGGACAGAGAATGAAAAACTGTTTTTT
v_gene: TRBV30; j_gene: TRBJ1-5; abundance: .; d_gene: .; CDR3aa: CAWSVNSNQPQHF; CDR3nt: TGTGCCTGGAGTGTTAATTCTAATCAGCCCCAGCATTTT
v_gene: TRBV25-1; j_gene: TRBJ1-4; abundance: .; d_gene: .; CDR3aa: CASSELGAREKLFF; CDR3nt: TGTGCCAGCAGTGAATTGGGGGCTCGGGAAAAACTGTTTTTT
v_gene: TRBV19; j_gene: TRBJ1-5; abundance: .; d_gene: .; CDR3aa: CASAGSGGVFNQPQHF; CDR3nt: TGTGCCAGTGCTGGAAGTGGCGGGGTTTTTAATCAGCCCCAGCATTTT
v_gene: TRBV25-1; j_gene: TRBJ2-5; abundance: few; d_gene: .; CDR3aa: CASSQRWGGPGSETQYF; CDR3nt: TGTGCCAGCAGCCAACGCTGGGGGGGGCCCGGGTCGGAGACCCAGTACTTC
v_gene: TRBV3-1/TRBV3-2; j_gene: TRBJ2-1; abundance: .; d_gene: TRBD1; CDR3aa: CASSPKRQGNEQFF; CDR3nt: TGTGCCAGCAGCCCCAAGAGACAGGGAAATGAGCAGTTCTTC
v_gene: TRBV3-1/TRBV3-2; j_gene: TRBJ1-2; abundance: .; d_gene: .; CDR3aa: CASSQGYRERYGYTF; CDR3nt: TGTGCCAGCAGCCAAGGGTATCGGGAAAGGTATGGCTACACCTTC
v_gene: TRBV25-1; j_gene: TRBJ2-2; abundance: .; d_gene: TRBD1; CDR3aa: CASSENTGTGGTGELFF; CDR3nt: TGTGCCAGCAGTGAGAACACCGGGACAGGAGGCACCGGGGAGCTGTTTTTT
v_gene: TRBV27; j_gene: TRBJ1-5; abundance: once; d_gene: .; CDR3aa: CASGVAGRQPQHF; CDR3nt: TGTGCCAGCGGGGTGGCTGGGAGGCAGCCCCAGCATTTT
v_gene: TRBV10-3; j_gene: TRBJ2-5; abundance: .; d_gene: TRBD2; CDR3aa: CAISGSRGGPETQYF; CDR3nt: TGTGCCATCAGTGGTTCGCGGGGGGGCCCAGAGACCCAGTACTTC
v_gene: TRBV3-1/TRBV3-2; j_gene: TRBJ2-7; abundance: .; d_gene: .; CDR3aa: CASSQVRLGDTYEQYF; CDR3nt: TGTGCCAGCAGCCAAGTCCGACTAGGAGATACCTACGAGCAGTACTTC
v_gene: TRBV10-2; j_gene: TRBJ2-1; abundance: .; d_gene: .; CDR3aa: CASSKERQQFF; CDR3nt: TGCGCCAGCAGTAAGGAGCGCCAGCAGTTCTTC
v_gene: TRBV2; j_gene: TRBJ2-7; abundance: .; d_gene: .; CDR3aa: CASSGKRFEQYF; CDR3nt: TGTGCCAGCAGCGGGAAGAGATTCGAGCAGTACTTC
v_gene: TRBV25-1; j_gene: TRBJ1-2; abundance: .; d_gene: .; CDR3aa: CASSGLGPHGNYGYTF; CDR3nt: TGTGCCAGCAGTGGGCTGGGCCCACACGGTAACTATGGCTACACCTTC
v_gene: TRBV2; j_gene: TRBJ1-6; abundance: .; d_gene: TRBD1; CDR3aa: CASIPDRGTIVF; CDR3nt: TGTGCCAGCATCCCGGACAGGGGAACGATCGTCTTT
v_gene: TRBV10-3; j_gene: TRBJ1-5; abundance: .; d_gene: .; CDR3aa: CAISEAGSRQPQHF; CDR3nt: TGTGCCATCAGTGAGGCAGGGTCGCGGCAGCCCCAGCATTTT
v_gene: TRBV19; j_gene: TRBJ1-5; abundance: .; d_gene: .; CDR3aa: CASSAYGVSQPQHF; CDR3nt: TGTGCCAGTAGTGCCTACGGGGTTAGTCAGCCCCAGCATTTT
v_gene: TRBV5-1; j_gene: TRBJ2-3; abundance: .; d_gene: .; CDR3aa: CASSLSTPNTQYF; CDR3nt: TGCGCCAGCAGCTTGTCGACACCTAATACGCAGTATTTT
v_gene: TRBV30; j_gene: TRBJ1-6; abundance: .; d_gene: TRBD1; CDR3aa: CAWGDSSYNSPLHF; CDR3nt: TGTGCCTGGGGGGACAGCTCCTATAATTCACCCCTCCACTTT
v_gene: TRBV18; j_gene: TRBJ1-1; abundance: .; d_gene: TRBD1; CDR3aa: CASSRDRVENTEAFF; CDR3nt: TGTGCCAGCTCACGGGACAGGGTGGAGAACACTGAAGCTTTCTTT
v_gene: TRBV5-4; j_gene: TRBJ2-7; abundance: .; d_gene: TRBD2; CDR3aa: CASSLGLADSYEQYF; CDR3nt: TGTGCCAGCAGCTTGGGACTAGCGGATTCCTACGAGCAGTACTTC